This T cell receptor beta chain was profiled in a study of glioma-infiltrating T cells after dendritic cell vaccination. Primers: 60 V beta forward and 13 J beta reverse. TCRdb's copy holds only in-frame clones and misses some; the assay was immunoSEQ multiplex PCR. The sample has tens of thousands of clones, 82% seen once; the top ten hold about 9%. This clone was seen more than once but under ten times. The sequence derives from a human donor with glioblastoma. Sample: blood, taken before dendritic cell vaccination.

CDR3 sequence: CASSFEGALETQYF. The CDR3 region has the DNA TGTGCCAGCAGCTTTGAGGGGGCACTGGAGACCCAGTACTTC. This sequence joins TRBV5-4 and TRBJ2-5; 7 nucleotides agree with TRBD1. Germline loops: CDR1 SGHNT, CDR2 YYREEE (reference sequence). J was trimmed by 5 bases and V by 2 bases; bases with no gene match: 6. This CDR3 is 14 amino acids long.